What follows are 8 T cell receptor beta chains derived from one specimen sequenced in a study of early T cells in non-severe SARS-CoV-2 infection. TCRdb passed the 5' RACE reads through MiXCR, listing each CDR3 protein once. Of 48,000 or so distinct CDR3 sequences detected, about 13% appear once; the ten largest clones hold roughly a tenth. The specimen was whole blood. The receptors were sampled from an adult who was a healthcare worker with PCR-confirmed SARS-CoV-2 infection or an uninfected control (not recorded which).

This clonotype was counted at least ten times. The chain carries TRBV30 and TRBJ2-2; D unclear. The CDR3 runs 14 residues. Germline V gene sequence: CDR1 GTSNPN, CDR2 SVGIG (reference sequence). V lost 0 bases, J lost 5 bases, and 10 bases lay in between. CDR3 DNA sequence: TGTGCCTGGAGTGTACGAGTGTTGACCGGGGAGCTGTTTTTT. Amino acids: CAWSVRVLTGELFF.

This sequence joins TRBV20-1 and TRBJ1-6; 10 positions agree with TRBD1. The CDR3 has 14 residues. CDR1 and CDR2 (germline): DFQATT, SNEGSKA (reference sequence). The V gene end was trimmed by 6 bases and the J gene end by 7 bases; junction bases not matched to a gene: 6. The CDR3 region is CSARQGAINSPLHF. Here the CDR3 DNA reads TGCAGTGCCCGACAGGGGGCAATAAATTCACCCCTCCACTTT.

This clonotype was detected only a few times. The chain combines TRBV6-5 with TRBJ2-3; no definite D call. The V gene's germline CDR1 is MNHEY and CDR2 SVGAGI. Trimming took off 7 bases at V and 6 bases at J, with 8 bases between the two ends. There are 11 residues in the CDR3. CDR3 protein: CASITGDTQYF. CDR3 sequence (DNA): TGTGCCAGCATCACCGGGGATACGCAGTATTTT.

This chain uses TRBV29-1 with TRBJ1-1; D unclear. The CDR3 length is 14 residues. The ends were cut back, 5 bases at V and 3 bases at J, with 16 bases in the middle. Germline V gene sequence: CDR1 SQVTM, CDR2 ANQGSEA. In DNA, the CDR3 is TGCAGCGTTATGTCGTGGGGATCGGACACTGAAGCTTTCTTT. It is translated as CSVMSWGSDTEAFF.

This chain uses TRBV28 with TRBJ2-5; D not certain. The germline V gene has CDR1 MDHEN and CDR2 SYDVKM. This CDR3 comprises 14 residues. The V end lost 6 bases, the J end lost 0 bases, and 11 bases lay between the germline ends. CDR3 coding DNA: TGTGCCAGCAGGCCCCAGTCGAACCAAGAGACCCAGTACTTC. Protein product: CASRPQSNQETQYF.

V and J are TRBV9 and TRBJ2-7; D is possibly TRBD1 or TRBD2 (5 bases each). Germline V gene sequence: CDR1 SGDLS, CDR2 YYNGEE. This CDR3 comprises 16 residues. Between the trimmed V and J ends, which lost 0 bases and 4 bases, there was a span of 17 bases. The DNA for the CDR3 is TGTGCCAGCAGCGTAGGAGGGACCCCTAACCCATACGAGCAGTACTTC. As protein: CASSVGGTPNPYEQYF.

This clonotype turned up a few times. This chain connects TRBV20-1 to TRBJ2-1; D not certain. With 4 bases removed from V and 8 bases from J, the gap between germline ends came to 12 bases. CDR1 is DFQATT and CDR2 is SNEGSKA in the germline V gene (reference sequence). The CDR3 totals 12 residues. CDR3 nucleotide sequence: TGCAGTGCTATCGGGCGTCGCGATGAGCAGTTCTTC. Protein sequence: CSAIGRRDEQFF.

The V gene is TRBV9, the J gene TRBJ2-7; TRBD1 agrees at 10 bases. J lost 2 bases, V lost 4 bases, and 9 bases had no gene match. CDR3 size: 16 residues. The germline V gene has CDR1 SGDLS and CDR2 YYNGEE. The CDR3 DNA follows: TGTGCCAGCAGCCCTCCCCCGGGACAGGGGCCCTACGAGCAGTACTTC. This codes for CASSPPPGQGPYEQYF.